The 31 T cell receptor beta chains below come from one sample, sequenced in a study of cytomegalovirus exposure and HLA in healthy donors. A multiplex PCR was run with 60 Vbeta primers and 13 Jbeta primers. Data came from immunoSEQ multiplex PCR; TCRdb stores just in-frame clones and leaves some out. The data show about 120,000 clones, approximately 75% seen once. The sequenced sample was PBMCs. The receptors stem from a man in his forties or fifties in good health and CMV-seronegative.

The V gene is TRBV5-6, the J gene TRBJ1-2; TRBD1 agrees at 10 bases. The CDR3 has 14 amino acids. The trim removed 3 bases at V and 3 bases at J, leaving 2 bases unmatched. In germline, CDR1 is SGHDT, CDR2 YYEEEE. The CDR3 DNA sequence: TGTGCCAGCAGCTGGGACAGGGGATACTATGGCTACACCTTC. It is translated as CASSWDRGYYGYTF.

The V and J genes are TRBV7-2 and TRBJ1-3; possibly TRBD1 for D (6 bases). Germline CDR1 and CDR2: SGHTA and FQGNSA. The CDR3 is 14 residues long. The V end lost 3 bases, the J end lost 5 bases, and 11 bases lay between the germline ends. CDR3 residues: CASSLEQGRNTIYF. The CDR3 bases are TGTGCCAGCAGCTTGGAACAGGGTAGAAACACCATATATTTT.

J is TRBJ2-1 and V is TRBV5-1, with D possibly being TRBD2 (5 bases). Germline V gene data show CDR1 as SGHRS and CDR2 as YFSETQ. The length of the CDR3 is 11 residues. V lost 7 bases to trimming and J lost 5 bases, with 7 bases between them. The CDR3 region has the DNA TGCGCCAGCGTGGGAGACAATGAGCAGTTCTTC. Translated, it gives CASVGDNEQFF.

The V gene is TRBV2, the J gene TRBJ2-5; TRBD1 matches 7 bases. In germline, CDR1 is SNHLY, CDR2 FYNNEI. J lost 5 bases, V lost 6 bases, and 9 bases had no gene match. The CDR3 covers 14 residues. CDR3 sequence (DNA): TGTGCCAGCAGCTCGACAGGGTGGCTGGAGACCCAGTACTTC. As protein: CASSSTGWLETQYF.

The chain has TRBV5-1 and TRBJ2-1, with a weak D call TRBD1 (6 bases). CDR3 size: 13 residues. V was cut by 7 bases and J by 4 bases, with 12 bases left in between. In germline, CDR1 is SGHRS, CDR2 YFSETQ. The CDR3 DNA follows: TGCGCCAGCCGGACAGATCCTTACAATGAGCAGTTCTTC. It translates to CASRTDPYNEQFF.

The chain couples TRBV18 to TRBJ2-1; TRBD2 matches 10 bases. The germline V gene encodes CDR1 KGHSH and CDR2 LQKENI. With V trimmed by 3 bases and J by 10 bases, 12 bases remained unmatched. This CDR3 contains 16 residues. CDR3 bases: TGTGCCAGCTCACCCTACGAGGGAGCGGGGGGGACCGAGCAGTTCTTC. This gives the protein CASSPYEGAGGTEQFF.

This chain uses TRBV7-9 with TRBJ1-1; D ambiguous. CDR3 length: 14 amino acids. Germline assignment: CDR1 SEHNR and CDR2 FQNEAQ (reference sequence). V lost 5 bases, J lost 0 bases, and 10 bases lay in between. DNA of the CDR3: TGTGCCAGCAGCATCCGACTCTTGAACACTGAAGCTTTCTTT. It yields the protein CASSIRLLNTEAFF. Full variable domain (remainder filled in from reference TRBV7-9 and TRBJ1-1): DTGVSQNPRHKITKRGQNVTFRCDPISEHNRLYWYRQTLGQGPEFLTYFQNEAQLEKSRLLSDRFSAERPKGSFSTLEIQRTEQGDSAMYLCASSIRLLNTEAFFGQGTRLTVV.

The chain uses TRBV30 and TRBJ1-2, with 9 bases identical to TRBD1. The germline V gene has CDR1 GTSNPN and CDR2 SVGIG (reference sequence). The CDR3 has 13 amino acids. V shed 2 bases and J 5 bases; nucleotides not matched to a gene: 3. CDR3 DNA: TGTGCCTGGAGTCCGACAGGGGGATATGGCTACACCTTC. Translated: CAWSPTGGYGYTF. The full variable domain, completed using reference TRBV30 and TRBJ1-2, is SQTIHQWPATLVQPVGSPLSLECTVEGTSNPNLYWYRQAAGRGLQLLFYSVGIGQISSEVPQNLSASRPQDRQFILSSKKLLLSDSGFYLCAWSPTGGYGYTFGSGTRLTVV.

The rearrangement uses TRBV7-2 and TRBJ1-3; 7 positions agree with TRBD1. The V gene end was trimmed by 2 bases and the J gene end by 2 bases; junction bases not matched to a gene: 3. From germline, CDR1 is SGHTA and CDR2 FQGNSA. The CDR3 is 15 residues long. The CDR3 region has the DNA TGTGCCAGCAGCTTACGGGACAGCACTGGAAACACCATATATTTT. This codes for CASSLRDSTGNTIYF.

This clone was picked up one time. CDR3 sequence (DNA): TGTGCCTGGATTTGGGCGAACACTGAAGCTTTCTTT. It is translated as CAWIWANTEAFF. The chain links TRBV30 to TRBJ1-1; D unresolved. The V end was cut by 4 bases, the J end by 1 base, with 7 bases between. This CDR3 comprises 12 residues. The germline CDR1 and CDR2 sequences are GTSNPN and SVGIG (reference sequence).

V usage is TRBV11-3 and J usage is TRBJ2-2, with D maybe TRBD2 (5 bases). V lost 0 bases to trimming and J lost 5 bases, with 13 bases between them. The length of the CDR3 is 16 residues. Germline V CDR1 and CDR2: SGHNT, YENEEA. The CDR3 region has the DNA TGTGCCAGCAGCTTAGATCTTCCGAGGGATACCGGGGAGCTGTTTTTT. Its translation: CASSLDLPRDTGELFF. Full variable domain (remainder filled in from reference TRBV11-3 and TRBJ2-2): EAGVVQSPRYKIIEKKQPVAFWCNPISGHNTLYWYLQNLGQGPELLIRYENEEAVDDSQLPKDRFSAERLKGVDSTLKIQPAELGDSAVYLCASSLDLPRDTGELFFGEGSRLTVL.

This chain links TRBV7-9 with TRBJ2-1; possibly TRBD1 for D (6 bases). The V end lost 8 bases, the J end lost 3 bases, and 8 bases lay between the germline ends. There are 12 residues in the CDR3. Germline V gives CDR1 SEHNR, CDR2 FQNEAQ (reference sequence). CDR3 sequence (DNA): TGTGCCAGCCAGGGGAGCTACAATGAGCAGTTCTTC. Its protein is CASQGSYNEQFF.

The rearrangement joins TRBV15 to TRBJ1-4; D is ambiguous. Germline CDR1 reads LNHNV; CDR2 reads YYDKDF (reference sequence). The CDR3 is made up of 16 amino acids. Trimming stripped 0 bases from V and 7 bases from J, with 15 bases between. The DNA of the CDR3 is TGTGCCACCAGCAGAGATCGAGGGTTGGAGGGTGAAAAACTGTTTTTT. Its translation is CATSRDRGLEGEKLFF.

As to this clone: Other nucleotide sequences in the sample specify the same CDR3. The gene calls are TRBV28 and TRBJ1-5, with a tentative D call TRBD1 (6 bases). V was pared by 4 bases and J by 6 bases, with 7 bases between. This CDR3 has 12 residues. In germline, CDR1 is MDHEN, CDR2 SYDVKM. The CDR3 loop is CASSSRGQPQHF. CDR3 nucleotide sequence: TGTGCCAGCAGTTCCAGGGGTCAGCCCCAGCATTTT. The variable domain in full, with the rest retrieved from reference TRBV28 and TRBJ1-5, is DVKVTQSSRYLVKRTGEKVFLECVQDMDHENMFWYRQDPGLGLRLIYFSYDVKMKEKGDIPEGYSVSREKKERFSLILESASTNQTSMYLCASSSRGQPQHFGDGTRLSIL.

The rearrangement links TRBV30 to TRBJ1-1; 7 bases are shared with TRBD1. The V segment lost 1 base and the J segment 0 bases; nucleotides outside the gene matches: 2. This CDR3 comprises 14 residues. The germline CDR1 and CDR2 sequences are GTSNPN and SVGIG (reference sequence). CDR3 amino acids: CAWSAGQVNTEAFF. For the CDR3, the DNA is TGTGCCTGGAGTGCAGGACAGGTGAACACTGAAGCTTTCTTT.

A note on this clone: This specimen includes other DNA sequences encoding the same CDR3. The CDR3 loop is CASSLQETQYF. As DNA, the CDR3 is TGTGCCAGCAGCCTTCAAGAGACCCAGTACTTC. This chain links TRBV7-2 with TRBJ2-5; D gene unclear. V lost 5 bases and J 2 bases, leaving 3 bases between the germline ends. CDR3 length: 11 residues. CDR1 is SGHTA, CDR2 FQGNSA, per germline. The full variable domain, completed using reference TRBV7-2 and TRBJ2-5, is GAGVSQSPSNKVTEKGKDVELRCDPISGHTALYWYRQSLGQGLEFLIYFQGNSAPDKSGLPSDRFSAERTGGSVSTLTIQRTQQEDSAVYLCASSLQETQYFGPGTRLLVL.

The genes are TRBV5-6 and TRBJ1-1; unclear D gene. CDR1 and CDR2 (germline): SGHDT, YYEEEE. The CDR3 length is 12 residues. The V end was cut by 1 base, the J end by 5 bases, with 6 bases between. This CDR3 is CASSLPGTEAFF. CDR3 sequence (DNA): TGTGCCAGCAGCTTGCCCGGGACTGAAGCTTTCTTT.

The V gene is TRBV25-1, the J gene TRBJ1-1; D is uncertain. CDR3 length: 13 residues. The germline CDR1 and CDR2 sequences are MGHDK and SYGVNS. Between the trimmed V and J ends, which lost 3 bases and 8 bases, there was a span of 13 bases. The DNA for the CDR3 is TGTGCCAGCAGTGATTGGACTGATACCGAAGCTTTCTTT. Protein product: CASSDWTDTEAFF.

This clone has more than one count but fewer than ten. The chain links TRBV19 to TRBJ1-5, with D possibly being TRBD1 (6 bases). Deletions cut 10 bases from V and 1 base from J, with 11 bases between. This CDR3 has 13 residues. Germline V gene data show CDR1 as LNHDA and CDR2 as SQIVND (reference sequence). Here the CDR3 DNA reads TGTGCCACCCAGGGGATCAGCAATCAGCCCCAGCATTTT. Amino acids: CATQGISNQPQHF.

The rearrangement joins TRBV9 to TRBJ2-3; D unclear. The ends were cut back, 3 bases at V and 0 bases at J, with 5 bases in the middle. The CDR3 totals 13 residues. CDR1 and CDR2 (germline): SGDLS, YYNGEE. This CDR3 is CASSALSTDTQYF. The CDR3 DNA is TGTGCCAGCAGCGCACTTAGCACAGATACGCAGTATTTT. Full variable domain (outside the CDR3, taken from reference TRBV9 and TRBJ2-3): DSGVTQTPKHLITATGQRVTLRCSPRSGDLSVYWYQQSLDQGLQFLIQYYNGEERAKGNILERFSAQQFPDLHSELNLSSLELGDSALYFCASSALSTDTQYFGPGTRLTVL.

The genes are TRBV29-1 and TRBJ2-3, with 7 positions matching TRBD1. Trimming took 6 bases from V and 7 from J; bases not matched to a gene: 4. Per germline, CDR1 SQVTM and CDR2 ANQGSEA. This CDR3 region has 11 residues. CDR3 loop: CSVTGSHTQYF. As DNA, the CDR3 is TGCAGCGTGACAGGGTCTCATACGCAGTATTTT.

The chain links TRBV5-1 to TRBJ2-5, with 8 bases identical to TRBD2. The DNA end is a closer match to TRBJ2-7, so the J assignment may be wrong. Germline V CDR1 and CDR2: SGHRS, YFSETQ. This CDR3 contains 15 residues. Here the CDR3 reads CASSETGGSTYEQYF. Here the CDR3 DNA reads TGCGCCAGCAGCGAGACGGGGGGGTCAACCTACGAGCAGTACTTC.

The V call is TRBV7-2, the J call TRBJ2-5; D call uncertain. Germline loops: CDR1 SGHTA, CDR2 FQGNSA. This CDR3 is built from 12 residues. Trimming shortened V by 5 bases and J by 1 base, and 5 bases separated the two germline ends. The CDR3 DNA is TGTGCCAGCAGCACATCCCAAGAGACCCAGTACTTC. This encodes CASSTSQETQYF.

J is TRBJ1-4 and V is TRBV6-5, with 8 bases lining up with TRBD1. Germline CDR1 reads MNHEY; CDR2 reads SVGAGI. This CDR3 spans 14 amino acids. Trimming cost V 6 bases and J 6 bases; bases outside gene matches: 6. The CDR3 DNA follows: TGTGCCAGCAGATTAGGACAGGGTTATGAAAAACTGTTTTTT. Its translation is CASRLGQGYEKLFF.

The chain uses TRBV11-2 and TRBJ2-2; a weak D match, TRBD1 (6 bases). The CDR3 contains 16 residues. The V gene lost 5 bases and the J gene lost 5 bases, with 18 bases spanning the gap. CDR1 is SGHAT, CDR2 FQNNGV, per germline. The CDR3, as DNA: TGTGCCAGCAGCGTAAACCAGGGACACCGTACCGGGGAGCTGTTTTTT. Translation: CASSVNQGHRTGELFF.

This chain connects TRBV5-1 to TRBJ1-2; 7 bases match TRBD1. V lost 0 bases and J lost 8; bases outside the gene matches: 7. Germline-derived CDR1 and CDR2 are SGHRS and YFSETQ. This CDR3 is built from 14 residues. CDR3 DNA sequence: TGCGCCAGCAGCTTGGATCGGCAGGGGGTGGGCTACACCTTC. It translates to CASSLDRQGVGYTF.

The V call is TRBV27, the J call TRBJ1-1; D is perhaps TRBD1 (5 bases). This CDR3 region has 14 residues. Germline CDR1 reads MNHEY; CDR2 reads SMNVEV (reference sequence). V was trimmed by 10 bases and J by 4 bases, leaving 19 bases between them. Here the CDR3 reads CATRVSGGGTEAFF. The CDR3 coding sequence is TGTGCCACGCGCGTTTCTGGCGGGGGCACTGAAGCTTTCTTT.

The chain carries TRBV5-4 and TRBJ2-7; D gene uncertain. The germline gives CDR1 SGHNT, CDR2 YYREEE (reference sequence). V was cut by 4 bases and J by 3 bases, with 11 bases left in between. The CDR3 length is 13 residues. CDR3 loop: CASSLSVYYEQYF. CDR3 DNA: TGTGCCAGCAGCCTATCCGTATACTACGAGCAGTACTTC.

This chain links TRBV4-1 with TRBJ2-7; D is unclear. Between the trimmed V and J ends, which lost 1 base and 3 bases, there was a span of 7 bases. CDR1 and CDR2 (germline): MGHRA, YSYEKL. This CDR3 spans 13 amino acids. As DNA, the CDR3 is TGCGCCAGCAGCCAAGGATCAGTCTACGAGCAGTACTTC. This encodes CASSQGSVYEQYF.

This clone is a singleton in its sample. J is TRBJ2-5 and V is TRBV5-6, with D possibly being TRBD2 (6 bases). With 0 bases removed from V and 5 bases from J, the gap between germline ends came to 14 bases. Per the germline V gene, CDR1 is SGHDT and CDR2 is YYEEEE. This CDR3 region has 15 residues. The CDR3 sequence is CASSLVAGMGETQYF. DNA of the CDR3: TGTGCCAGCAGCTTGGTCGCGGGGATGGGGGAGACCCAGTACTTC.

V is TRBV27 and J is TRBJ1-1, with 10 bases matching TRBD1. The V gene end was trimmed by 5 bases and the J gene end by 6 bases; junction bases not matched to a gene: 12. This CDR3 is built from 16 residues. CDR1 and CDR2 (germline): MNHEY, SMNVEV (reference sequence). The CDR3 protein is CASSRTTGGAASEAFF. The CDR3 DNA sequence: TGTGCCAGCAGTAGGACGACAGGGGGCGCAGCATCTGAAGCTTTCTTT.